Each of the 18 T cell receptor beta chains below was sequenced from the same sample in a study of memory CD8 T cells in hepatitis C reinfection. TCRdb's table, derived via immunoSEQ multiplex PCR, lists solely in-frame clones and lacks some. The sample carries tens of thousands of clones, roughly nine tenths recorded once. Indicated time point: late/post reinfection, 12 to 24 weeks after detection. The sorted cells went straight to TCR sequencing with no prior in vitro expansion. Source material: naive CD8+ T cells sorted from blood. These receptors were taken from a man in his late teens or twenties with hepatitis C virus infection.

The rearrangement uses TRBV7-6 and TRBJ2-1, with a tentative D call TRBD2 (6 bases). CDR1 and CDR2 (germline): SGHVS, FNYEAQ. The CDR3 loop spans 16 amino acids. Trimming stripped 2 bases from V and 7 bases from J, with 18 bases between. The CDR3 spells CASSLKWVAEPNEQFF. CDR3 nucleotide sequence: TGTGCCAGCAGCTTAAAGTGGGTAGCGGAGCCAAATGAGCAGTTCTTC.

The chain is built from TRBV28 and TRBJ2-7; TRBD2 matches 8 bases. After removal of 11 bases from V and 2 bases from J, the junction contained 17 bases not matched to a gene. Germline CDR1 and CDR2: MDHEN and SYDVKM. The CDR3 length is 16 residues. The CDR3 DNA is TGTGCCCTAAGCCGGGAGGGCCAGGACTTTGCCTACGAGCAGTACTTC. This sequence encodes CALSREGQDFAYEQYF.

The CDR3 DNA follows: TGTGCCACCCTGAACTCGGGACAGTACCCAATGGATGGCGGGGAGCTGTTTTTT. It yields the protein CATLNSGQYPMDGGELFF. V gene TRBV19 combines with J gene TRBJ2-2; TRBD1 matches 7 bases. Germline loops: CDR1 LNHDA, CDR2 SQIVND (reference sequence). The ends lost 10 bases at V and 7 bases at J; junction bases unmatched: 24. This CDR3 contains 18 residues.

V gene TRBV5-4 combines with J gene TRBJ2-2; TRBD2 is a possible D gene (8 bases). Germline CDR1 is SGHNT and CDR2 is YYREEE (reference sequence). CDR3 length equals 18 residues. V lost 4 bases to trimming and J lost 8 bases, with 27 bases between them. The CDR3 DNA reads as TGTGCCAGCAGCACCGAACAGGGGAGGGTAGCGGGATTTGGGGAGCTGTTTTTT. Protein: CASSTEQGRVAGFGELFF.

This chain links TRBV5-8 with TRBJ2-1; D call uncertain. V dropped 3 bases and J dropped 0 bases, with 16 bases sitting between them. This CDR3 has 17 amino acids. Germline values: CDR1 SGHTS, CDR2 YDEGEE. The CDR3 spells CASSSYLTDSSYNEQFF. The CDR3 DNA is TGTGCCAGCAGCTCCTACCTCACAGATAGCTCCTACAATGAGCAGTTCTTC.

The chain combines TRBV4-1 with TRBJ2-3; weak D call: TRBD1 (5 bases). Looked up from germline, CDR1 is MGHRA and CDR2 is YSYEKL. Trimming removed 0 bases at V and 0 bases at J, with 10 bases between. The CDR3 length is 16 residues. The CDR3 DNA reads TGCGCCAGCAGCCAAGAGGGGCCTTCTAGCACAGATACGCAGTATTTT. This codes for CASSQEGPSSTDTQYF.

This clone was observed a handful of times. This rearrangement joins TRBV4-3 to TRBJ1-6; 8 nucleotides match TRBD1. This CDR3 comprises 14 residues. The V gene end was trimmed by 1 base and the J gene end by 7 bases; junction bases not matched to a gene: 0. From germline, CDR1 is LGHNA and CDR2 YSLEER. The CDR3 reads CASSQGQGNSPLHF. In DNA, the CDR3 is TGCGCCAGCAGCCAAGGACAGGGGAATTCACCCCTCCACTTT.

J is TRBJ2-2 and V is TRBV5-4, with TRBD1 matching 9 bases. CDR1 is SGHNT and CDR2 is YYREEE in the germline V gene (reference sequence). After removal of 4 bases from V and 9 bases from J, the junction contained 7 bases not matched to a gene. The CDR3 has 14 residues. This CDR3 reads CASSPGTGSWELFF. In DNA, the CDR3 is TGTGCCAGCAGCCCCGGGACAGGGTCCTGGGAGCTGTTTTTT.

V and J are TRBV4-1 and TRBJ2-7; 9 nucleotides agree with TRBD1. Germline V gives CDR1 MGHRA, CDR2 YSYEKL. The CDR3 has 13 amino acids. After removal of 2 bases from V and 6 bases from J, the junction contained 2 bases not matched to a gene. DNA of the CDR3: TGCGCCAGCAGCCAAAGACAGGGGGTCGAGCAGTACGTC. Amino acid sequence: CASSQRQGVEQYV.

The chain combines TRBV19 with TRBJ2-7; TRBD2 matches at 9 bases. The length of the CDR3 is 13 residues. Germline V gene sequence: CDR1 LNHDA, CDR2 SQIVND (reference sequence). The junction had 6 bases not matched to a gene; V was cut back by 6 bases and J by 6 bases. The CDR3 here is CASSTGLAGEQYV. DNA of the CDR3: TGTGCCAGTAGCACGGGACTAGCCGGCGAGCAGTACGTC.

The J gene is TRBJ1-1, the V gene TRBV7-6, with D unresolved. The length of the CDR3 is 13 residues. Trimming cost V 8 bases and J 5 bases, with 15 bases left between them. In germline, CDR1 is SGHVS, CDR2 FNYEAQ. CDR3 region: CASSKSGGTEAFF. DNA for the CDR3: TGTGCCAGCTCTAAGTCGGGCGGGACTGAAGCTTTCTTT.

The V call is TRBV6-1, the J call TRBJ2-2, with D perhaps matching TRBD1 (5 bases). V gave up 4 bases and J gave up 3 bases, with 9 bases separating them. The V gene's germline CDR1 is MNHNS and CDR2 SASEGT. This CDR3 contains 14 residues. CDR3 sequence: CASSGGSYTGELFF. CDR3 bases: TGTGCCAGCAGTGGGGGCAGTTACACCGGGGAGCTGTTTTTT.

The CDR3 DNA follows: TGTGCCAGCTCACCTTCCGGACTAGTCACCACAGATACGCAGTATTTT. This encodes CASSPSGLVTTDTQYF. The chain joins TRBV18 to TRBJ2-3, with TRBD2 identical over 7 bases. Germline assignment: CDR1 KGHSH and CDR2 LQKENI. V was pared by 3 bases and J by 2 bases, with 8 bases of the junction left unmatched. CDR3 length: 16 residues. Complete variable domain (other parts from reference TRBV18 and TRBJ2-3): NAGVMQNPRHLVRRRGQEARLRCSPMKGHSHVYWYRQLPEEGLKFMVYLQKENIIDESGMPKERFSAEFPKEGPSILRIQQVVRGDSAAYFCASSPSGLVTTDTQYFGPGTRLTVL.

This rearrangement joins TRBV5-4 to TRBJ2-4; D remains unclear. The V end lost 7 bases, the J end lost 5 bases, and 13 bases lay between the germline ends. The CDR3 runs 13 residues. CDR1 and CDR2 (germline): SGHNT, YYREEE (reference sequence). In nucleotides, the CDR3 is TGTGCCAGCGCCGGTACGGGTCAAAACATTCAGTACTTC. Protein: CASAGTGQNIQYF.

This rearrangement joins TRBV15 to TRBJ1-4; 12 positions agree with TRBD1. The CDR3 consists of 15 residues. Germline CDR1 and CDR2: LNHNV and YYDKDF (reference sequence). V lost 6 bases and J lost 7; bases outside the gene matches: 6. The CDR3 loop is CATRGQGARSEKLFF. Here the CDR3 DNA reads TGTGCCACCAGGGGACAGGGGGCGCGTAGTGAAAAACTGTTTTTT.

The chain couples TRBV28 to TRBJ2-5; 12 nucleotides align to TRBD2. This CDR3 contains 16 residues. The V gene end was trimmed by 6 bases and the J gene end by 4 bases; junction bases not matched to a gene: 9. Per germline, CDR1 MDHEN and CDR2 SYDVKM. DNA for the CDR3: TGTGCCAGCAGCTTACTAGCGGGGGGTAAAGGAGAGACCCAGTACTTC. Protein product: CASSLLAGGKGETQYF.

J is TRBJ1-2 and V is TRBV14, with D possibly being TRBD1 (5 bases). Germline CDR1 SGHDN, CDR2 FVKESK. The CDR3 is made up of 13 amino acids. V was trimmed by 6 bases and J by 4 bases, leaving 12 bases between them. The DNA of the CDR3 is TGTGCCAGCAGTTTTGGGGGGGGCTATGGCTACACCTTC. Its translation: CASSFGGGYGYTF. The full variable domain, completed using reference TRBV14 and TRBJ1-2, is EAGVTQFPSHSVIEKGQTVTLRCDPISGHDNLYWYRRVMGKEIKFLLHFVKESKQDESGMPNNRFLAERTGGTYSTLKVQPAELEDSGVYFCASSFGGGYGYTFGSGTRLTVV.

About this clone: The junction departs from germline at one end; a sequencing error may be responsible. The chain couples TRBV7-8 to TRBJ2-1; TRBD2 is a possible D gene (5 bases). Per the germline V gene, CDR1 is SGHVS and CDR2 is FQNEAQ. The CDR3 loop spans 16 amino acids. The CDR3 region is CASSFFRTVSFNEQFF. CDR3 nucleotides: TGTGCCAGCAGCTTCTTCCGGACTGTATCCTTCAATGAGCAGTTCTTC.